A selection of T cell receptor beta chains follows, all from one sample in a study of shared clonotypes between healthy human individuals. Profiling relied on immunoSEQ multiplex PCR, and the TCRdb table lists in-frame clones only, not all of them. This repertoire shows over a million clones, 60% to 80% found once; its top ten account for about 1.5%. Sequences were obtained from memory CD4+ T cells sorted from blood. These receptors all come from a man aged 18 to 29 in good health. Each CDR3 is given without its conserved first and last residue.

J gene | V gene | CDR3 protein
TRBJ2-5 | TRBV9 | ASSVGLAGVETQY
TRBJ1-2 | TRBV28 | ASSFVAKYGYT
TRBJ2-5 | TRBV5-4 | ASSAVRTGGQETQY
TRBJ2-1 | TRBV7-7 | ASSLEFRGEQF
TRBJ1-2 | TRBV11-2 | ASSFPQGGGYT
TRBJ2-7 | TRBV5-1 | ASSLGSIGQGNSYKQY
TRBJ2-3 | TRBV27 | ASTSPTVRGDTQY
TRBJ1-1 | TRBV6-1 | ASSETSQGGTEAF
TRBJ1-4 | TRBV6-5 | ASSWTGINEKLF
TRBJ2-3 | TRBV19 | ASSTGTPPDTQY
TRBJ2-1 | TRBV10-3 | AIRRQGSSYNEQF
TRBJ1-2 | TRBV28 | ASRTARGPNYGYT
TRBJ1-2 | TRBV28 | ASRSPEDHNYGYT
TRBJ1-6 | TRBV5-6 | ASSLEYVQRNSPLH
TRBJ1-5 | TRBV9 | ASSAGTGGQPQH
TRBJ2-1 | TRBV14 | ASWKTSGRNEQF
TRBJ1-4 | TRBV6-1 | ASSAPNPTKNEKLF
TRBJ2-1 | TRBV5-1 | ASSLRTGLSYNEQF
TRBJ1-4 | TRBV5-1 | ASSLNRAATNEKLF
TRBJ1-2 | TRBV7-3 | ASSEGRNYGYT
TRBJ2-1 | TRBV2 | ASSDYYRTSGSLYNEQF
TRBJ2-7 | TRBV6-5 | ASSYGRTYEQY
TRBJ2-3 | TRBV29-1 | SAYGDLRRY
TRBJ1-2 | TRBV7-2 | ASSLGPTVVQGAPGYT
TRBJ1-1 | TRBV4-1 | ASSLPGVKNTEAF
TRBJ2-5 | TRBV29-1 | SVAGGVYETQY
TRBJ1-2 | TRBV5-1 | ASSVDGNYGYT
TRBJ1-1 | TRBV2 | ASSEVGAEAF
TRBJ1-6 | TRBV5-4 | ASSFGGVRDSPLH
TRBJ2-1 | TRBV19 | ASSAQDSSYNEQF
TRBJ2-5 | TRBV29-1 | SVLRGLGETQY
TRBJ2-1 | TRBV14 | ASSQGAFSGRAGEQF
TRBJ1-2 | TRBV19 | ASSMAGGYGYT